This T cell receptor (beta chain) was captured in a study of early stage breast cancer tumors. Germline loops: CDR1 SEHNR, CDR2 FQNEAQ (reference sequence). Trimming removed 5 bases at V and 4 bases at J, with 14 bases between. CDR3 length equals 14 residues. The method was immunoSEQ multiplex PCR; TCRdb's version includes in-frame clones alone and lacks a portion of them. This table holds tens of thousands of clones, 65% to 80% found once. Specimen: blood. This sequence originates from a person in their sixties with breast cancer. This chain links TRBV7-9 with TRBJ2-5; D uncertain. Here the CDR3 DNA reads TGTGCCAGCAGCCCAGAGAACTTTAGAGAGACCCAGTACTTC. Translating gives CASSPENFRETQYF.